This T cell receptor (beta chain) was obtained from a study of cytomegalovirus exposure and HLA in healthy donors (dated by TCRdb to about 2017). Regarding the research as a whole: An earlier analysis of roughly 610 of the donors reported about 300 Gb of sequence data and some 110 million unique TCR beta sequences obtained from about 200 million T cells. Donor age, sex, ethnicity and CMV serostatus were compiled alongside the repertoire data. All discovery cohort repertoires had been generated on a single sequencing platform. The genetic ancestry cluster associated with self-reported Caucasian donors included 81% of the roughly 380 genotyped donors. Genome-wide SNP genotypes for about 55% of the roughly 670 donors were used in a later genetic analysis, which treated that subset as a discovery cohort. Several DR-DQ haplotypes were handled as single units for association and clustering because linkage in the cohort was strong. In an earlier analysis of 500 to 650 of the donors, high-throughput TCR beta sequencing was used to judge whether each TCR beta V gene segment behaved as functional or pseudogenic. Rather than drawing on any new phenotypic data, the later analysis identified candidate immune exposures from TCR beta sequences and the way those sequences occurred across donors. A later analysis re-analyzed previously published TCR beta repertoires from 600 to 850 donors and added high-resolution HLA genotyping to study TCR occurrence patterns. Along with the roughly 710-subject first cohort, a separate validation cohort of over 90 different subjects was used. Using immunosequencing, the study profiled T cell repertoires from 550 to 750 subjects and related those repertoires to cytomegalovirus serostatus. On average, 235,054 unique TCR beta nucleotide sequences were sequenced per donor among 398 genotyped donors of the cohort, with roughly 18% of those sequences being non-productive. Approximately 300 gigabases of sequencing data and approximately 80 million unique TCR sequences were included in an early release covering about 700 HLA-typed donors. Class I and class II HLA loci were covered by the typing at four-digit resolution. The study combined high-throughput TCR immunosequencing, statistical association of individual TCRs with disease status, and machine learning to predict cytomegalovirus infection status. The aim of the study was to test whether cataloging public T cell receptors could identify signatures of past pathogen exposure. The number of typed donors differed by locus: about 620-630 for A, B, C, DRB1 and DQB1; 500 to 550 for DQA1; 606 for DPA1; and approximately 450 for DPB1. Overall results and qualifications from the work: In a later analysis, several top co-occurrence clusters were reported to appear linked to parvovirus B19, influenza, CMV and Epstein-Barr virus. Linkage disequilibrium might explain the correlated functional status among segregating V segments, but an unknown experimental factor could not be ruled out. A cluster of highly shared sequence variants was judged likely to represent a technical artifact of the sequencing pipeline. Because counts were too low, about 18 rarely observed V segments, including chromosome 9 orphons, were excluded from the earlier analysis of under 650 of the donors. A later analysis found that TCR association rates varied across HLA loci, with DRB1 alleles showing the most associated TCRs and HLA-C alleles the fewest. In a later analysis, HLA-associated TCR beta chains showed more clonal expansion and lower generation probabilities than non-associated chains that were equally common. The classifier was reported to diagnose cytomegalovirus status with high specificity and sensitivity in both the original and validation cohorts. In this cohort, only TCR beta chains were sequenced, and detectable features were limited by the absence of alpha or paired-chain data. The authors suggested that the approach could potentially be generalized to other disease states and immunological phenotypes. Most CMV-associated TCR beta chains appeared to be HLA-restricted in a later analysis, and the HLA associations seemed to be driven largely by CMV exposure. A further reported finding was that TCR beta sequences accurately predicted the HLA-A and HLA-B alleles for most subjects in the first cohort. At a false discovery rate of 0.05, a later analysis linked 16,951 TCR beta sequences to specific HLA alleles. The study gave a list of roughly 150 TCR beta chains associated with cytomegalovirus. An association between a missense DCLRE1C variant and V-gene and J-gene trimming of TCR beta chains was found in a later genetic analysis and replicated in an independent cohort. When HLA alleles, especially DR and DQ, strongly co-occurred, TCR associations were difficult to assign to individual alleles. The 87-base-pair reads could not distinguish some IMGT-functional V segments, including TRBV6-2 and TRBV6-3, so those segments were excluded. Roughly uniform sequencing depth across donors was assumed in presence/absence analyses, although this assumption may not hold. In an earlier analysis of more than 500 of the donors, most TCR beta V segments appeared in productive rearrangements about 87% or about 30% of the time, broadly matching IMGT annotations. For the cohort, immune exposure information was limited to CMV serostatus. Because some donors lacked HLA typing at each locus, the association tests relied only on the typed subset. Most TCR sequences were observed very rarely across donors, whereas some public TCRs were present in many individuals. A few of the identified cytomegalovirus-associated TCR beta chains were confirmed in vitro to be specific for cytomegalovirus antigens. According to a later genetic analysis, donors in an Asian-associated ancestry cluster had fewer N-insertions in productive TCRs than the roughly 670-donor mean.

As for this clone: Its antigen is currently not known.

In total, more than 500 healthy bone marrow donors made up the cohort. Cohort members were all nominally healthy when sampled, although unrecorded immune exposures were likely present. The donor was CMV seronegative and was included in the group of approximately 350 seronegative cohort members. Every donor gave a peripheral blood sample, and the peripheral blood mononuclear cells from that sample were used for TCR beta sequencing. The Qiagen DNeasy Blood Extraction Kit was used to extract genomic DNA from the blood cell samples. The CDR3 runs 15 amino acids, cysteine and phenylalanine included. This entry keeps only the CDR3 DNA: 45 bases, framed from base 1. For CDR1 and CDR2, the germline V gene lists SNHLY and FYNNEI. Trimmed from V: 5 bases; trimmed from J: 0 bases; junction bases lacking a gene match: 6. Library construction relied on the immunoSEQ multiplex PCR assay. For the multiplex PCR, a mixture combining 60 forward primers for TCR Vbeta segments and 13 reverse primers for TCR Jbeta segments was used. The CDR3 region of rearranged TCR beta genes was amplified from genomic DNA with a multiplex PCR assay. The Illumina HiSeq System was used to sequence the amplified TCR beta libraries as 87-base-pair reads. Turning to the authors' computational methods: A later analysis tallied roughly 80 million unique TCR beta chains across the 650 to 750 repertoires, and some 10 million of those chains were shared by two or more donors. Raw reads were error-corrected and collapsed into unique sequences with a nearest-neighbor algorithm that merged closely related sequences to remove PCR and sequencing errors. V, D and J gene segments were assigned by aligning CDR3 sequences to IMGT reference sequences. For a sequence to be retained, a match of at least six nucleotides to both a V gene segment and a J gene segment was required. Rearrangements were called productive when the CDR3 lacked stop codons and stayed in frame with V and J; all others were non-productive. CDR3 was defined according to IMGT convention as the region running from the second conserved V-encoded cysteine to the conserved J-encoded phenylalanine. In an earlier analysis of more than 550 of the donors, sequences lacking an unambiguous match to a single V gene segment were excluded. In an earlier analysis of several hundred of the donors, V segments were called functional above 56.7% productive rearrangements and were called segregating when the between-donor standard deviation exceeded 5%. A statistical classification framework was developed to diagnose cytomegalovirus status using the catalog of TCR beta chain sequences. In a later analysis, V and J genes were assigned by comparing TCR nucleotide sequences against IMGT/GENE-DB human TR gene sequences. In a later analysis, CDR3 sequences and most-parsimonious VDJ recombination scenarios were assigned using the TCRdist pipeline. In a later analysis, each TCR beta chain was defined by its CDR3 amino acid sequence together with its V-gene family, and reads without a unique V-gene family were excluded. In a later analysis, 550 to 650 highly shared, low-generation-probability nucleotide sequences were removed to address suspected cross-contamination and a sequencing artifact. A later analysis calculated a clonal expansion index for each public chain from normalized within-repertoire ranks of inferred template counts. In a later analysis, generation probabilities were computed using a VDJ recombination model fitted to out-of-frame rearrangements, and the results were checked against IGoR. In a later analysis, TCR-TCR, TCR-HLA and TCR-CMV co-occurrence was scored with hypergeometric tests, and a repertoire-size bias correction was applied to TCR pairs. To estimate false discovery rates, a later analysis permuted the HLA or CMV assignments 20 times. In a later analysis, co-occurring TCRs were grouped with DBSCAN, and TCRdist sequence similarity was added when clustering was performed within HLA-allele-positive subsets. Repertoires with fewer than 30,000 or more than 120,000 public chains were left out of co-occurrence clustering, as were a handful of repertoires with anomalous nucleotide sharing. This is the immuneACCESS table as TCRdb keeps it, with only in-frame sequences that have V and J called. A part of the clones is gone; compared with another copy, unresolved V genes explain less than half, and the rest is unexplained. V and J calls and clone size are as listed in that table; D and trimming were resolved from the DNA. This sample's table has entries for about 100,000 clones. The top ten clonotypes cover approximately 0.6% of the sample.

Sequencing input: PBMCs. The clonotype was recovered from a man aged 50-59 years in good health and CMV-seronegative. The chain links TRBV2 with TRBJ1-2; a stretch of 7 junction bases matches TRBD1. The sequenced DNA: TGTGCCAGCAGTCTCCGGGACAGTCCTAACTATGGCTACACCTTC. This yields the protein CASSLRDSPNYGYTF.